This T cell receptor beta chain was retrieved from a study of identical twins (dated by TCRdb to 2016 to 2017). Notes on the research overall: The study deep-sequenced TCR alpha and beta repertoires from monozygotic twins, unrelated adults of various ages and cord blood to test whether fetal clonotypes persist. To rule out contamination, replicate twin experiments were performed at different times with different library preparation protocols.

For this clonotype: Its antigen specificity is not known. Per-base qualities were not stored, and no clone one base away is much larger.

Results the study describes overall, beyond this receptor: Compared with coincidental sharing between unrelated individuals, out-of-frame TCR alpha sequences shared between twins had an excess of sequences with low generation probability. In monozygotic twins, out-of-frame TCR alpha sharing was systematically underestimated by recombination models, although the models agreed with sharing between unrelated individuals. Fewer insertions were carried by abundant cord blood beta clonotypes; a weaker similar trend was observed in young adult naive repertoires, while no such trend was observed in memory repertoires. Because the same donors could not be followed over many years, the conclusions relied on cross-sectional statistical analysis. Invariant T cells such as MAIT and iNKT could partly confound zero-insertion analyses, though diverse VJ usage argued against this for most clonotypes. The excess sharing between twins in beta out-of-frame sequences was weaker because fewer shared sequences reduced the signal-to-noise ratio.

Compared with germline, V lacks 2 bases and J lacks 4 bases; bases without a gene match: 7. The CDR3, from cysteine to phenylalanine, totals 14 residues. Only the CDR3 portion is preserved as DNA: 42 bases, with reading frame beginning at the first base. CDR1 and CDR2 are read off the germline V gene (reference sequence) as DFQATT and SNEGSKA. Every donor in the study was a healthy Caucasian. Three pairs of female monozygotic twins, all aged about 18 to 30 years, made up the twin cohort. The RNA used for TCR libraries was isolated from peripheral blood mononuclear cells. Library method: 5' RACE. TCRdb shows the sequencer as Illumina HiSeq 2000. A universal primer binding site was introduced by template switching, and a unique molecular identifier was present in the final cDNA, enabling accurate counting of TCR cDNA molecules. First-strand cDNA for TCR alpha and beta chains was synthesized from specific primers in the conserved constant-segment region. To control for contamination, every cDNA library was double barcoded, receiving both a SMART-Mk sample barcode and Illumina barcodes. TruSeq adapter sequences along with Illumina sample barcodes were introduced in two successive PCR steps. The TCR alpha and beta cDNA libraries were sequenced on the Illumina HiSeq platform using custom primers. The study's own analysis went as follows. Unique molecular identifiers were extracted from raw reads with MiGEC, and CDR3 positions were determined with MiXCR. Recombination models were inferred per individual with the repgenHMM and IGoR tools using an EM algorithm. Shared clonotypes were analyzed with the tcR package in R, and sharing was normalized by the product of cloneset sizes. To study raw recombination without the effects of thymic and clonal selection, out-of-frame nonproductive sequences were analyzed. The public reads were run again by TCRdb, first through fastp at Q25 and then through MiXCR, and only productive beta chains were kept. Rows with one shared CDR3 protein collapse into an entry with the most common genes and DNA. The V and J calls and clone size are TCRdb's, not the authors'. The sample table contains about 920,000 distinct CDR3 sequences; only one count was recorded for 9% to 15% of them. Around 1.5% of the sample belongs to the ten largest clones.

In addition, the sample was reused for a study of yellow fever vaccine responses in identical twins. Per the second study: According to the authors, the vaccine-induced T cell response in identical twins seemed to be partly convergent and partly specific to each individual. The study precisely tracked vaccine-responding T cell clones in identical twins.

Sequencing used PBMCs. The receptor chain draws on TRBV20-1 and TRBJ2-5, with 7 bases in between that match TRBD1. The receptor was derived from a young woman in good health. The CDR3 corresponds to CSARQGGAGETQYF. The sequence in DNA is TGCAGTGCTAGACAAGGGGGCGCAGGAGAGACCCAGTACTTC.